This TCR beta chain was identified during a study of blood T cell repertoires in COVID-19. The wider study: COVID-19 samples, acute and convalescent, were from the United States, Italy and Spain. T cells, B-cell-depleted T cells, or PBMCs supplied cDNA or gDNA.

Germline V gives CDR1 LNHDA, CDR2 SQIVND (reference sequence). V lost 3 bases and J lost 1; bases outside the gene matches: 6. CDR3 length: 16 residues. Original processing notes: Estimates of nucleated cell counts were drawn from the amplification of reference gene primers. Method: immunoSEQ multiplex PCR; TCRdb's copy keeps in-frame clones and lacks some. V and J calls and clone size are given by that table; D and trimming were obtained from the DNA. The sample carries 200,000 to 250,000 clones, approximately 78% recorded once. The sequencing input was peripheral blood. V gene TRBV19 combines with J gene TRBJ1-5; 7 bases match TRBD1. This TCR came from a woman younger than 35 with acute or convalescent COVID-19. The CDR3 loop reads CASSIGRDRSNQPQHF. Written as DNA, the CDR3 is TGTGCCAGTAGTATTGGACGGGACAGAAGCAATCAGCCCCAGCATTTT.